This passage covers 8 T cell receptor beta chains from one sample sequenced in a study of T-cell memory formation after mild COVID-19. MiXCR was run by TCRdb on the 5' RACE reads, yielding one entry per CDR3 protein. The repertoire holds around 300,000 distinct CDR3 sequences, with about an eighth as singletons. Sequenced sample: PBMCs or a T cell subset sorted from them (not recorded which). The receptors shown here come from a young man who had mild COVID-19 (a few samples of this study predate the infection). Cell type and time point are not known.

The CDR3 DNA sequence: TGTGCCAGCACTCAAGACAGGGCCAATTCACCCCTCCACTTT. This translates into CASTQDRANSPLHF. The chain uses TRBV7-9 and TRBJ1-6; 7 nucleotides match TRBD1. With 7 bases clipped from V and 7 bases from J, the junction kept 7 bases outside the gene matches. CDR3 length: 14 amino acids. CDR1 and CDR2 (germline): SEHNR, FQNEAQ (reference sequence).

V and J are TRBV12-3 or TRBV12-4 and TRBJ1-6; TRBD1 is a possible D gene (5 bases). Trimming took 4 bases from V and 9 from J, leaving 13 bases between them. This CDR3 comprises 14 residues. The CDR3 coding sequence is TGTGCCAGCAGTTGGGGCCTTTCGGCTTCACCCCTCCACTTT. Its translation is CASSWGLSASPLHF.

Many counts were recorded for this clonotype. The chain couples TRBV7-2 to TRBJ2-7, with a tentative D call TRBD1 (5 bases). CDR3 length equals 14 residues. The V and J ends lost 8 bases and 6 bases respectively, with 20 bases between them. Germline V lookup: CDR1 SGHTA, CDR2 FQGNSA. The CDR3 here is CASSPTGQGTEQYV. CDR3 DNA sequence: TGTGCCAGCTCCCCCACGGGCCAGGGAACCGAGCAGTACGTC.

This chain links TRBV6-2 or TRBV6-3 with TRBJ1-5, with 8 nucleotides matching TRBD1. Germline CDR1 and CDR2: MNHEY and SVGEGT. V lost 2 bases, J lost 7 bases, and 7 bases stayed unmatched. The CDR3 contains 15 residues. The CDR3 reads CASSYPGQGWQPQHF. Written as DNA, the CDR3 is TGTGCCAGCAGTTACCCAGGACAGGGTTGGCAGCCCCAGCATTTT.

V gene TRBV19 combines with J gene TRBJ2-7; D uncertain. Germline V gives CDR1 LNHDA, CDR2 SQIVND (reference sequence). This CDR3 region has 12 residues. Trimming stripped 4 bases from V and 10 bases from J, with 14 bases between. Here the CDR3 reads CASSTAGPVQYV. For the CDR3, the DNA is TGTGCCAGTAGTACGGCAGGTCCGGTCCAGTACGTC.

In this sample, this clonotype turned up a few times. The chain couples TRBV21-1 to TRBJ2-7; the table's D gene call, TRBD2, was not cross checked with the DNA. TRBV21-1 is a pseudogene locus. This CDR3 has 18 amino acids. The CDR3 DNA follows: TGTGCCAGCAGCAAAGTTCAAGAAGCGGGGGGGAATCCCTACGAGCAGTACGTC. Translation: CASSKVQEAGGNPYEQYV.

This clonotype was seen only a few times. The DNA of the CDR3 is TGCGCCAGCAGCCCGTACCTATCGGTCAATGAGCAGTTCTTC. Protein product: CASSPYLSVNEQFF. The V call is TRBV4-3, the J call TRBJ2-1; D remains ambiguous. Germline lookup yields CDR1 LGHNA and CDR2 YSLEER. V was cut by 4 bases and J by 6 bases, with 13 bases left in between. This CDR3 region has 14 residues.

The CDR3 sequence is CASSSGPGNEQFF. CDR3 in DNA: TGTGCCAGCAGCTCCGGCCCGGGGAATGAGCAGTTCTTC. The chain uses TRBV7-6 and TRBJ2-1; perhaps TRBD2 as D (5 bases). The CDR3 consists of 13 residues. Germline V gene lookup returns CDR1 SGHVS and CDR2 FNYEAQ. V shed 4 bases and J shed 7 bases, with 11 bases lying between them.